This is a list of T cell receptor beta chains from one sample in a study of blood T cells in healthy people across ages. TCRdb independently ran MiXCR on the 5' RACE reads; one entry per CDR3 protein. The data contain 650,000 to 800,000 distinct CDR3 sequences, around 45% of them seen just once; the ten biggest clones take up nearly 20%. The material sequenced was blood. These receptors all come from a man aged 60-69 years in good health. CDR3s include the opening cysteine and the closing phenylalanine or tryptophan. The order of the fields is CDR3 DNA, CDR3 protein, D gene, clone size, CDR3 length, J gene, V gene. A D gene is named only where the DNA matches it firmly. For some rows the clone size is stated as once, few or many, or as a class when expanded; others skip it.

cdr3_nt: TGCGCCAGCAGCCGGATCGCGTCGGGTCCGGAGACCCAGTACTTC; cdr3_aa: CASSRIASGPETQYF; d_call: -; clone_size: once; cdr3_length: 15; j_call: TRBJ2-5; v_call: TRBV5-1
cdr3_nt: TGTGCCACCAGCAGAGAGTTGCCCTACGAGCAGTACTTC; cdr3_aa: CATSRELPYEQYF; d_call: -; clone_size: -; cdr3_length: 13; j_call: TRBJ2-7; v_call: TRBV15
cdr3_nt: TGTGCCAGCGTGGGTTACAATGAGCAGTTTTTC; cdr3_aa: CASVGYNEQFF; d_call: -; clone_size: few; cdr3_length: 11; j_call: TRBJ2-1; v_call: TRBV6-1
cdr3_nt: TGCGCCAGCAAAGGCAGGGGCAATCAGCCCCAGCATTTT; cdr3_aa: CASKGRGNQPQHF; d_call: -; clone_size: -; cdr3_length: 13; j_call: TRBJ1-5; v_call: TRBV10-2
cdr3_nt: TGTGCCATCAGCCACGGCCTGACTAGCGGGGGAGAAGAGACCCAGTACTTC; cdr3_aa: CAISHGLTSGGEETQYF; d_call: TRBD2; clone_size: -; cdr3_length: 17; j_call: TRBJ2-5; v_call: TRBV10-3
cdr3_nt: TGTGCCAGCAGCTTAGGCAGTACAGAGACACTAGCCAAAAACATTCAGTACTTC; cdr3_aa: CASSLGSTETLAKNIQYF; d_call: -; clone_size: -; cdr3_length: 18; j_call: TRBJ2-4; v_call: TRBV13
cdr3_nt: TGTGCCAGCAGTTTTGGGAGTTCCGGCTACACCTTC; cdr3_aa: CASSFGSSGYTF; d_call: -; clone_size: -; cdr3_length: 12; j_call: TRBJ1-2; v_call: TRBV6-2/TRBV6-3
cdr3_nt: TGCGCCAGCAGCTTAGTAGCGGGGCGGCAAGAGACCCAGTACTTC; cdr3_aa: CASSLVAGRQETQYF; d_call: TRBD2; clone_size: -; cdr3_length: 15; j_call: TRBJ2-5; v_call: TRBV5-1
cdr3_nt: TGTGCCATTCGGGACCGACCCCAAGAGACCCAGTACTTC; cdr3_aa: CAIRDRPQETQYF; d_call: -; clone_size: -; cdr3_length: 13; j_call: TRBJ2-5; v_call: TRBV10-3
cdr3_nt: TGCGCCAGCAGCTTTTCGTATGGGAATGAGCAGTTCTTC; cdr3_aa: CASSFSYGNEQFF; d_call: -; clone_size: few; cdr3_length: 13; j_call: TRBJ2-1; v_call: TRBV5-1
cdr3_nt: TGTGCCAGCAGCCACAGTAAGTCGGCCTACAATGAGCAGTTCTTC; cdr3_aa: CASSHSKSAYNEQFF; d_call: -; clone_size: few; cdr3_length: 15; j_call: TRBJ2-1; v_call: TRBV7-2
cdr3_nt: TGTGCCAGCAGTCCATCTCGGGGGCAGGGGTTTATCTCCTACGAGCAGTACTTC; cdr3_aa: CASSPSRGQGFISYEQYF; d_call: -; clone_size: few; cdr3_length: 18; j_call: TRBJ2-7; v_call: TRBV6-1
cdr3_nt: TGTGCCAGCAGCCAACGGGACAGTTACTACGAGCAGTACTTC; cdr3_aa: CASSQRDSYYEQYF; d_call: TRBD1; clone_size: few; cdr3_length: 14; j_call: TRBJ2-7; v_call: TRBV7-2
cdr3_nt: TGCAGTGCTTCCCAAGGGCTAGCGGGGTTGAAGGATACGCAGTATTTT; cdr3_aa: CSASQGLAGLKDTQYF; d_call: TRBD2; clone_size: -; cdr3_length: 16; j_call: TRBJ2-3; v_call: TRBV20-1
cdr3_nt: TGTGCCAGCAGCTTAGGGCGGAGCTCCTACAATGAGCAGTTCTTC; cdr3_aa: CASSLGRSSYNEQFF; d_call: -; clone_size: many; cdr3_length: 15; j_call: TRBJ2-1; v_call: TRBV11-2
cdr3_nt: TGTGCCAGCACCATGGGGTTGAACCAAGAGACCCAGTACTTC; cdr3_aa: CASTMGLNQETQYF; d_call: -; clone_size: -; cdr3_length: 14; j_call: TRBJ2-5; v_call: TRBV6-2/TRBV6-3
cdr3_nt: TGCAGTGCCAGAGGACCCAGGAGCTCCTACGAGCAGTACTTC; cdr3_aa: CSARGPRSSYEQYF; d_call: -; clone_size: -; cdr3_length: 14; j_call: TRBJ2-7; v_call: TRBV20-1
cdr3_nt: TGTGCCTGGAGGGGTGATGGATATGGCTACACCTTC; cdr3_aa: CAWRGDGYGYTF; d_call: -; clone_size: -; cdr3_length: 12; j_call: TRBJ1-2; v_call: TRBV30
cdr3_nt: TGTGCCAGCAGCCGAACTGGAGGCCCGGCCAACTATGGCTACACCTTC; cdr3_aa: CASSRTGGPANYGYTF; d_call: -; clone_size: -; cdr3_length: 16; j_call: TRBJ1-2; v_call: TRBV5-5
cdr3_nt: TGCGCCAGCAGCTTGGACGAACAGGGTGTCACCGGGGAGCTGTTTTTT; cdr3_aa: CASSLDEQGVTGELFF; d_call: -; clone_size: -; cdr3_length: 16; j_call: TRBJ2-2; v_call: TRBV5-1
cdr3_nt: TGTGCCAGCAGCTTAGGTCGTCTGGGTGACGAGCAGTACTTC; cdr3_aa: CASSLGRLGDEQYF; d_call: -; clone_size: -; cdr3_length: 14; j_call: TRBJ2-7; v_call: TRBV7-9
cdr3_nt: TGCAGTGCTTCGAGTTCGGAGACCCAGTACTTC; cdr3_aa: CSASSSETQYF; d_call: -; clone_size: -; cdr3_length: 11; j_call: TRBJ2-5; v_call: TRBV20-1
cdr3_nt: TGCAGCGCATCAGTTGCGGACAGGGGCAGCGGGTACGAGCAGTACTTC; cdr3_aa: CSASVADRGSGYEQYF; d_call: TRBD1; clone_size: -; cdr3_length: 16; j_call: TRBJ2-7; v_call: TRBV29-1
cdr3_nt: TGCAGTGCTAGTACCCCCGAGGGGGGGGGCACAGATACGCAGTATTTT; cdr3_aa: CSASTPEGGGTDTQYF; d_call: -; clone_size: -; cdr3_length: 16; j_call: TRBJ2-3; v_call: TRBV20-1
cdr3_nt: TGCAGTGCTAGAGATGGGACAGTTAGCACAGATACGCAGTATTTT; cdr3_aa: CSARDGTVSTDTQYF; d_call: TRBD1; clone_size: -; cdr3_length: 15; j_call: TRBJ2-3; v_call: TRBV20-1
cdr3_nt: TGTGCCAGCAGCGTAGTTACAGGGGGCGCGGCCGGGGAGCTGTTTTTT; cdr3_aa: CASSVVTGGAAGELFF; d_call: TRBD1; clone_size: -; cdr3_length: 16; j_call: TRBJ2-2; v_call: TRBV9